This TCR beta chain was recorded in a study of blood T cell repertoires in COVID-19. Whole-study context: In each case, the material was cDNA or gDNA derived from T cells, B-cell-depleted T cells, or PBMCs.

CDR1 and CDR2 (germline): SGHTA, FQGNSA. The CDR3 is made up of 16 amino acids. V lost 5 bases and J 0 bases, leaving 14 bases between the germline ends. The protocol was immunoSEQ multiplex PCR, while the TCRdb copy is restricted to in-frame clones and leaves out a portion. Of approximately 220,000 clones listed, around 83% are singletons. Input material: peripheral blood. The receptor was derived from a man between 50 and 59 years old who had recovered from COVID-19. The J gene is TRBJ2-4, the V gene TRBV7-2; D not resolved. This chain's CDR3 is CASSQQFLIAKNIQYF. The CDR3 DNA follows: TGTGCCAGCAGCCAACAGTTCCTAATAGCCAAAAACATTCAGTACTTC.